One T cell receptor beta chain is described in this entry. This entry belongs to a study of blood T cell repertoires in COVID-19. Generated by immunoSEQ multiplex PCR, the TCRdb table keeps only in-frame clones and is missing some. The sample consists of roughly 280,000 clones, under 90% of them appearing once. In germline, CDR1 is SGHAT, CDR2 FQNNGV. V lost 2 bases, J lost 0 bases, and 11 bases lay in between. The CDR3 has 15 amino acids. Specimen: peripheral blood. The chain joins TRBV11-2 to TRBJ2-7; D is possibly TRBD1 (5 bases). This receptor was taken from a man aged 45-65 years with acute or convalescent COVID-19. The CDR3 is CASSLLQGLSYEQYF. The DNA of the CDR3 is TGTGCCAGCAGCTTACTCCAGGGCCTCTCCTACGAGCAGTACTTC.